Listed below are T cell receptor beta chains from one sample, sequenced in a study of CD8+ T cells in alopecia areata. The repertoire was sequenced with immunoSEQ multiplex PCR; TCRdb's copy has only in-frame clones and lacks some. Of 130,000 or so clones detected, about 86% appear once; the ten largest clones hold 13%. The specimen was CD8+ T cells sorted from blood, collected at week 4, from a patient treated with tofacitinib. All receptors come from a human donor with alopecia areata. CDR3s include the opening cysteine and the closing phenylalanine or tryptophan. D genes are given only for firm matches. Clone size appears in some rows only: once, few, many, or a class for an expanded clone.

v_gene: TRBV4-1
d_gene: TRBD2
abundance: .
j_gene: TRBJ2-3
CDR3aa: CASSQASGGADTQYF
CDR3nt: TGCGCCAGCAGCCAAGCGAGCGGGGGTGCAGATACGCAGTATTTT

v_gene: TRBV2
d_gene: .
abundance: .
j_gene: TRBJ2-2
CDR3aa: CASSGETGELFF
CDR3nt: TGTGCCAGCAGTGGTGAGACCGGGGAGCTGTTTTTT

v_gene: TRBV13
d_gene: .
abundance: .
j_gene: TRBJ2-1
CDR3aa: CASRAANEQFF
CDR3nt: TGTGCCAGCAGAGCGGCTAATGAGCAGTTCTTC

v_gene: TRBV29-1
d_gene: .
abundance: .
j_gene: TRBJ2-4
CDR3aa: CSVDPQGGNIQYF
CDR3nt: TGCAGCGTTGACCCCCAGGGGGGCAACATTCAGTACTTC

v_gene: TRBV4-1
d_gene: TRBD2
abundance: .
j_gene: TRBJ2-3
CDR3aa: CASSQTSGSSDTQYF
CDR3nt: TGCGCCAGCAGCCAGACTAGCGGGAGTTCAGATACGCAGTATTTT

v_gene: TRBV30
d_gene: .
abundance: few
j_gene: TRBJ2-3
CDR3aa: CAWSAAGPTDTQYF
CDR3nt: TGTGCCTGGAGTGCGGCGGGGCCCACAGATACGCAGTATTTT

v_gene: TRBV5-1
d_gene: TRBD2
abundance: .
j_gene: TRBJ2-7
CDR3aa: CASSQGLAEHEQYF
CDR3nt: TGCGCCAGCAGCCAGGGACTAGCGGAGCACGAGCAGTACTTC

v_gene: TRBV10-3
d_gene: .
abundance: few
j_gene: TRBJ2-4
CDR3aa: CAISHRFGRSRGKNIQYF
CDR3nt: TGTGCCATCAGTCATAGATTCGGACGGTCTAGGGGCAAAAACATTCAGTACTTC

v_gene: TRBV29-1
d_gene: TRBD1
abundance: .
j_gene: TRBJ1-2
CDR3aa: CSGSQGANGYTF
CDR3nt: TGCAGCGGTTCCCAGGGGGCCAATGGCTACACCTTC

v_gene: TRBV7-8
d_gene: .
abundance: once
j_gene: TRBJ2-7
CDR3aa: CASSPDGIYEQYF
CDR3nt: TGTGCCAGCAGCCCCGACGGCATCTACGAGCAGTACTTC

v_gene: TRBV27
d_gene: .
abundance: .
j_gene: TRBJ2-7
CDR3aa: CASAPSSSYEQYF
CDR3nt: TGTGCCAGTGCTCCTAGTTCCTCCTACGAGCAGTACTTC

v_gene: TRBV7-9
d_gene: TRBD1
abundance: .
j_gene: TRBJ2-7
CDR3aa: CASSLDRDSTYEQYF
CDR3nt: TGTGCCAGCAGCCTGGACAGGGACTCCACCTACGAGCAGTACTTC

v_gene: TRBV5-1
d_gene: .
abundance: .
j_gene: TRBJ2-7
CDR3aa: CASSLAQGALWDEQYF
CDR3nt: TGCGCCAGCAGCTTGGCCCAGGGCGCCTTATGGGACGAGCAGTACTTC

v_gene: TRBV9
d_gene: TRBD2
abundance: once
j_gene: TRBJ2-7
CDR3aa: CASSVLAGGPYEQYF
CDR3nt: TGTGCCAGCAGCGTTCTTGCGGGAGGGCCTTACGAGCAGTACTTC

v_gene: TRBV5-6
d_gene: .
abundance: .
j_gene: TRBJ2-5
CDR3aa: CASSSPSQGQETQYF
CDR3nt: TGTGCCAGCAGCTCGCCTTCTCAGGGTCAAGAGACCCAGTACTTC

v_gene: TRBV27
d_gene: .
abundance: .
j_gene: TRBJ2-7
CDR3aa: CASSTSDRNYEQYF
CDR3nt: .

v_gene: TRBV5-4
d_gene: TRBD1
abundance: .
j_gene: TRBJ2-7
CDR3aa: CASSRPGTELFEQYF
CDR3nt: TGTGCCAGCAGTCGACCCGGGACAGAGCTTTTCGAGCAGTACTTC

v_gene: TRBV7-9
d_gene: TRBD1
abundance: .
j_gene: TRBJ1-5
CDR3aa: CASSLGTGKQPQHF
CDR3nt: TGTGCCAGCAGCCTAGGGACAGGGAAACAGCCCCAGCATTTT

v_gene: TRBV5-4
d_gene: TRBD1
abundance: .
j_gene: TRBJ2-7
CDR3aa: CASSTGTGYEQYF
CDR3nt: TGTGCCAGCAGCACGGGGACAGGCTACGAGCAGTACTTC